This T cell receptor (beta chain) was sequenced for a study of cytomegalovirus exposure and HLA in healthy donors (dated by TCRdb to about 2017). Background for the entire study: According to an earlier analysis of a few hundred of the donors, about 170 million T cells yielded roughly 110 million unique TCR beta sequences and 276 Gb of sequence data. Four to six DR-DQ haplotypes were handled as single units for association and clustering, since linkage in the cohort was strong. In a later genetic analysis, genome-wide SNP genotypes for about three fifths of the roughly 670 donors were used, and that subset was treated as a discovery cohort. The study aimed to test whether signatures of past pathogen exposure could be identified by cataloging public T cell receptors. Of the 350 to 450 genotyped donors, 81% fell in the genetic ancestry cluster associated with self-reported Caucasian donors. In an earlier analysis of over 550 of the donors, high-throughput TCR beta sequencing was used to judge whether each TCR beta V gene segment behaved as functional or pseudogenic. Donor age, sex, ethnicity and CMV serostatus were collected together with the repertoire data. In the later analysis, no new phenotypic data were used to find candidate immune exposures; instead, reliance was placed on TCR beta sequences and their occurrence across donors. The study profiled the T cell repertoires of some 610 subjects by immunosequencing and related them to cytomegalovirus serostatus. HLA typing included class I and class II loci at four-digit resolution. High-throughput TCR immunosequencing, statistical association of individual TCRs with disease status, and machine learning were combined to predict cytomegalovirus infection status. All discovery cohort repertoires had been generated using a single sequencing platform. Roughly 290 gigabases of sequencing data and approximately 91 million unique TCR sequences made up an early release that covered around 640 HLA-typed donors. Besides the first cohort of roughly 700 subjects, a separate validation cohort made up of over a hundred different subjects was used. A later analysis re-examined previously published TCR beta repertoires from about 700 donors and added high-resolution HLA genotyping to investigate patterns of TCR occurrence. The number of donors typed differed by locus, with about 629-630 for A, B, C, DRB1 and DQB1, roughly 520 for DQA1, nearly 610 for DPA1, and roughly 450 for DPB1. Among 350 to 400 genotyped donors of the cohort, an average of approximately 240,000 unique TCR beta nucleotide sequences were sequenced per donor, about a sixth of them non-productive. The full study reports these points: Cytomegalovirus status was reported to be diagnosed by the classifier with high specificity and sensitivity in both the original and validation cohorts. Presence/absence analyses assumed roughly uniform sequencing depth across donors, an assumption that may not hold. Across donors, most TCR sequences were observed very rarely, whereas some public TCRs were present in many individuals. According to a later genetic analysis, donors in an Asian-associated ancestry cluster had fewer N-insertions in productive TCRs than the approximately 650-donor mean. The study listed 170 or so TCR beta chains as associated with cytomegalovirus. When HLA alleles, especially DR and DQ, strongly co-occurred, TCR associations were difficult to assign to individual alleles. Several of the top co-occurrence clusters appeared to be linked to parvovirus B19, influenza, CMV and Epstein-Barr virus, according to a later analysis. A later analysis found that TCR association rates varied across HLA loci, with DRB1 alleles showing the most associated TCRs and HLA-C alleles the fewest. In a later analysis, HLA-associated TCR beta chains were found to be more clonally expanded and to have lower generation probabilities than equally common non-associated chains. A later genetic analysis associated a missense DCLRE1C variant with V-gene and J-gene trimming of TCR beta chains, and an independent cohort replicated the association. In vitro tests confirmed that a few of the cytomegalovirus-associated TCR beta chains recognize cytomegalovirus antigens. For the cohort, immune exposure information was limited to CMV serostatus. According to a later analysis, most CMV-associated TCR beta chains appeared to be HLA-restricted, and the HLA associations seemed to be driven largely by CMV exposure. Because some donors lacked HLA typing at each locus, the association tests relied only on the typed subset. According to the authors, the approach could potentially be generalized to other disease states and immunological phenotypes. Only TCR beta chains were sequenced in this cohort, and the absence of alpha or paired-chain data limited detectable features. A group of highly shared sequence variants was considered likely to be a technical artifact of the sequencing pipeline. Linkage disequilibrium might explain the correlated functional status among segregating V segments, but an unknown experimental factor could not be excluded. A further reported finding was that TCR beta sequences accurately predicted the HLA-A and HLA-B alleles for most subjects in the first cohort. Specific HLA alleles were associated with 15,000 to 20,000 TCR beta sequences at a false discovery rate of 0.05 in a later analysis. Some IMGT-functional V segments, including TRBV6-2 and TRBV6-3, could not be told apart with the 87-base-pair reads, so those segments were excluded. In an earlier analysis of roughly 500 of the donors, most TCR beta V segments appeared in productive rearrangements about 87% or about 30% of the time, broadly matching IMGT annotations. Because counts were too low, seventeen rarely observed V segments, including chromosome 9 orphons, were excluded from the earlier analysis of some 590 of the donors.

Library creation used the immunoSEQ multiplex PCR assay. A mixture of 60 forward primers for TCR Vbeta segments and 13 reverse primers for TCR Jbeta segments was used in the multiplex PCR. The CDR3 region of rearranged TCR beta genes was amplified from genomic DNA with a multiplex PCR assay. The Illumina HiSeq System was used to sequence the amplified TCR beta libraries as 87-base-pair reads. Turning to the authors' computational methods: A later analysis tallied roughly 80 million unique TCR beta chains across the 700 or so repertoires, and 10 million to 11 million of those chains were shared by two or more donors. A nearest-neighbor algorithm error-corrected the raw reads and collapsed the reads into unique sequences, merging closely related sequences to remove PCR and sequencing errors. V, D and J gene segments were assigned by aligning CDR3 sequences to IMGT reference sequences. For a sequence to be retained, a match of at least six nucleotides to both a V gene segment and a J gene segment was required. Rearrangements were called productive when the CDR3 lacked stop codons and stayed in frame with V and J; all others were non-productive. CDR3 was defined according to IMGT convention as the region running from the second conserved V-encoded cysteine to the conserved J-encoded phenylalanine. Sequences without an unambiguous match to a single V gene segment were excluded from the earlier analysis of 450 to 650 of the donors. In an earlier analysis of 587 of the donors, V segments were called functional above 56.7% productive rearrangements and were called segregating when the between-donor standard deviation exceeded 5%. A statistical classification framework was built to diagnose cytomegalovirus status from the catalog of TCR beta chain sequences. In a later analysis, V and J genes were assigned by comparing TCR nucleotide sequences against IMGT/GENE-DB human TR gene sequences. The TCRdist pipeline was used in a later analysis to assign CDR3 sequences and most-parsimonious VDJ recombination scenarios. A later analysis defined each TCR beta chain by its CDR3 amino acid sequence plus V-gene family, and excluded reads lacking a unique V-gene family. As a way to deal with suspected cross-contamination and a sequencing artifact, a later analysis dropped more than 500 nucleotide sequences that were highly shared and had low generation probability. In a later analysis, a clonal expansion index for each public chain was calculated from normalized within-repertoire ranks of inferred template counts. Generation probabilities in a later analysis came from a VDJ recombination model fitted to out-of-frame rearrangements, and those results were checked against IGoR. In a later analysis, TCR-TCR, TCR-HLA and TCR-CMV co-occurrence was scored with hypergeometric tests, and a repertoire-size bias correction was applied to TCR pairs. A later analysis estimated false discovery rates by permuting HLA or CMV assignments 20 times. A later analysis grouped co-occurring TCRs with DBSCAN, adding TCRdist sequence similarity when clustering within HLA-allele-positive subsets. Co-occurrence clustering excluded repertoires with fewer than 30,000 or more than 120,000 public chains, plus five with anomalous nucleotide sharing. TCRdb carries this immuneACCESS record with in-frame sequences only. Its versions omit some clonotypes, under half of them owing to an unresolved V gene in the studies checked, with the rest unexplained. The DNA was the basis for D and trimming; V, J and clone size are from that table. Recorded for this sample are some 120,000 clones; roughly four fifths of them occurred a single time. 3.6% of the sample goes to the ten largest clones.

The cohort was made up of 666 healthy bone marrow donors. Cohort members were all nominally healthy when sampled, although unrecorded immune exposures were likely present. The donor tested CMV seropositive, placing the donor among the 289 seropositive members of the cohort. Each donor provided a peripheral blood sample, and peripheral blood mononuclear cells were used for TCR beta sequencing. Genomic DNA was extracted from the blood cell samples with the Qiagen DNeasy Blood Extraction Kit. CDR1 MNHEY and CDR2 SMNVEV were looked up in the germline V gene (reference sequence). The junction carries 20 bases between V and J, which are trimmed by 1 base and 2 bases respectively. The CDR3 runs 18 residues from the cysteine to the phenylalanine. Just the 54-base CDR3 DNA is kept, in frame starting at base 1. About this clone: No antigen is known for it. Per-nucleotide qualities are absent, and no much larger clonotype sits a single base away.

The sequence joins TRBV27 to TRBJ2-5; possibly the D gene is TRBD2, per 5 matching bases. The material sequenced was PBMCs. The source of this sequence is a woman in her 40s in good health and CMV-seropositive. CDR3 reads: CASSLLGGVTSTQETQYF. The DNA sequence is given as TGTGCCAGCAGTTTATTAGGAGGTGTTACCAGTACGCAAGAGACCCAGTACTTC.